The 29 T cell receptor beta chains below all came from one sample that was sequenced in a study of T cell repertoires in cytomegalovirus infection. TCRdb processed the reads anew with MiXCR; each CDR3 protein has one entry. This repertoire shows about 46,000 distinct CDR3 sequences, 20% to 25% found once; its top ten account for under 20%. Their antigens are not known. Sequencing was performed on PBMCs, sequenced either directly or after in vitro stimulation (not recorded which). These receptor sequences come from a human donor in good health (CMV status not recorded). Some clones in this sample may be carry-over from other donors' samples.

The rearrangement links TRBV6-8 to TRBJ1-3; D unresolved. Germline V gene data show CDR1 as MNHGY and CDR2 as SAAAGT. V dropped 6 bases and J dropped 2 bases, with 5 bases sitting between them. The CDR3 loop spans 12 amino acids. CDR3 protein: CASRNTGNTIYF. CDR3 DNA sequence: TGTGCCAGCAGGAACACTGGAAACACCATATATTTT.

This clonotype was observed a few times. The V gene is TRBV2, the J gene TRBJ2-1, with 7 bases identical to TRBD2. Germline V CDR1 and CDR2: SNHLY, FYNNEI. The CDR3 contains 12 residues. V trimming: 6 bases; J trimming: 10 bases; junction bases outside the gene matches: 6. DNA for the CDR3: TGTGCCAGCAGGCCGGGGGGTCAAGAGCAGTTCTTC. As protein: CASRPGGQEQFF.

At least ten counts were recorded for this clonotype. The chain's CDR3 is CASSPGFYNEQFF. As DNA, the CDR3 is TGTGCCAGCAGTCCCGGGTTTTACAATGAGCAGTTCTTC. The chain is built from TRBV7-2 and TRBJ2-1; D unclear. This CDR3 comprises 13 residues. Per germline, CDR1 SGHTA and CDR2 FQGNSA. Trimming pared 6 bases from V and 4 bases from J, leaving 10 bases between.

Ten or more counts support this clonotype. This chain connects TRBV7-9 to TRBJ1-2; the match to TRBD1 covers 9 bases. The CDR3 has 15 residues. The trim removed 0 bases at V and 7 bases at J, leaving 6 bases unmatched. The V gene's germline CDR1 is SEHNR and CDR2 FQNEAQ (reference sequence). The CDR3 DNA is TGTGCCAGCAGCTTAGCGGGGACAGGGATTGGTGGCTACACCTTC. Translated: CASSLAGTGIGGYTF.

There are many counts of this clonotype. For the CDR3, the DNA is TGTGCCAGCAGCGCCCTGGGGGTGATCATGAACACTGAAGCTTTCTTT. Translating gives CASSALGVIMNTEAFF. J is TRBJ1-1 and V is TRBV7-2; D might be TRBD1 (5 bases). The CDR3 spans 16 residues. V dropped 5 bases and J dropped 0 bases, with 16 bases sitting between them. Germline V gene data show CDR1 as SGHTA and CDR2 as FQGNSA. The variable domain in full, with the rest retrieved from reference TRBV7-2 and TRBJ1-1, is GAGVSQSPSNKVTEKGKDVELRCDPISGHTALYWYRQSLGQGLEFLIYFQGNSAPDKSGLPSDRFSAERTGGSVSTLTIQRTQQEDSAVYLCASSALGVIMNTEAFFGQGTRLTVV.

Many counts were recorded for this clonotype. The chain links TRBV7-2 to TRBJ1-2; unclear D gene. Germline V lookup: CDR1 SGHTA, CDR2 FQGNSA. Trimming took off 5 bases at V and 2 bases at J, with 9 bases between the two ends. The CDR3 consists of 13 residues. The CDR3 region is CASSPPGNYGYTF. As DNA, the CDR3 is TGTGCCAGCAGCCCACCCGGGAACTATGGCTACACCTTC.

The chain carries TRBV3-1 and TRBJ2-5; perhaps TRBD2 as D (7 bases). The CDR3 totals 14 residues. V lost 4 bases and J lost 1, with 10 bases in between. Germline CDR1 and CDR2: LGHDT and YNNKEL (reference sequence). The CDR3 coding sequence is TGTGCCAGCAGCCCTGGGGGGGCCCAAGAGACCCAGTACTTC. It encodes CASSPGGAQETQYF.

Details on this clonotype: One end of the junction does not line up with germline, which may come from a read error. The J gene is TRBJ1-1, the V gene TRBV20-1; TRBD1 is a possible D gene (5 bases). Per the germline V gene, CDR1 is DFQATT and CDR2 is SNEGSKA (reference sequence). The CDR3 totals 13 residues. For the CDR3, the DNA is TGCAGTGCGGACCGACAGATCAACACTGGAGCTTTCTTT. Amino acid sequence: CSADRQINTGAFF.

This clonotype was picked up a small number of times. The V call is TRBV10-3, the J call TRBJ2-1; TRBD2 aligns across 8 bases. The CDR3 loop spans 22 amino acids. J lost 4 bases, V lost 0 bases, and 23 bases had no gene match. Looked up from germline, CDR1 is ENHRY and CDR2 is SYGVKD. DNA of the CDR3: TGTGCCATCAGTGAGTCGATTTTGGCAGAAGAACTAGCGGCCGCGCCGTACAATGAGCAGTTCTTC. Encoded protein: CAISESILAEELAAAPYNEQFF.

This clonotype was counted ten times or more. J is TRBJ2-3 and V is TRBV7-2; no clear D. Per germline, CDR1 SGHTA and CDR2 FQGNSA. Trimming left V 5 bases short and J 6 bases short, with 15 bases between. This CDR3 has 14 amino acids. The chain's CDR3 is CASSPEAGPDTQYF. For the CDR3, the DNA is TGTGCCAGCAGCCCAGAAGCAGGCCCGGATACGCAGTATTTT.

This clonotype was recorded at least ten times. The genes are TRBV19 and TRBJ2-3; D is ambiguous. This CDR3 spans 16 amino acids. V lost 4 bases and J lost 2, with 16 bases in between. Germline-derived CDR1 and CDR2 are LNHDA and SQIVND (reference sequence). The CDR3 sequence: CASSTSETLYTDTQYF. The CDR3 DNA sequence: TGTGCCAGTAGTACCTCGGAGACATTGTACACAGATACGCAGTATTTT. The complete variable domain, with remaining parts taken from reference TRBV19 and TRBJ2-3, reads DGGITQSPKYLFRKEGQNVTLSCEQNLNHDAMYWYRQDPGQGLRLIYYSQIVNDFQKGDIAEGYSVSREKKESFPLTVTSAQKNPTAFYLCASSTSETLYTDTQYFGPGTRLTVL.

This clonotype was picked up many times. The rearrangement links TRBV12-3 or TRBV12-4 to TRBJ2-7, with 15 bases aligning to TRBD2. There are 17 residues in the CDR3. V dropped 5 bases and J dropped 1; count of bases not matched to a gene: 6. The CDR3 region is CASSEPGLAGGSYEQYF. In DNA form, the CDR3 reads TGTGCCAGCAGTGAGCCGGGACTAGCGGGAGGATCCTACGAGCAGTACTTC.

The CDR3: CASSLAPTANEQFF. CDR3 nucleotides: TGTGCCAGCAGCTTAGCCCCGACAGCCAATGAGCAGTTCTTC. V is TRBV11-3 and J is TRBJ2-1; D might be TRBD1 (5 bases). Germline CDR1 reads SGHNT; CDR2 reads YENEEA. Trimming removed 1 base at V and 6 bases at J, with 10 bases between. This CDR3 contains 14 residues.

This clonotype was seen repeatedly, ten times or more. V usage is TRBV7-2 and J usage is TRBJ2-7; the D gene is possibly TRBD1 (6 bases). V lost 5 bases and J 3 bases, leaving 11 bases between the germline ends. This CDR3 contains 13 residues. Looked up from germline, CDR1 is SGHTA and CDR2 is FQGNSA. The CDR3 DNA reads as TGTGCCAGCAGCACACAGGGCTTCTACGAGCAGTACTTC. This sequence encodes CASSTQGFYEQYF. Full variable domain (rest looked up from reference TRBV7-2 and TRBJ2-7): GAGVSQSPSNKVTEKGKDVELRCDPISGHTALYWYRQSLGQGLEFLIYFQGNSAPDKSGLPSDRFSAERTGGSVSTLTIQRTQQEDSAVYLCASSTQGFYEQYFGPGTRLTVT.

This chain connects TRBV15 to TRBJ1-5; 7 nucleotides align to TRBD1. V trimming: 2 bases; J trimming: 0 bases; junction bases outside the gene matches: 7. Germline V gene data show CDR1 as LNHNV and CDR2 as YYDKDF (reference sequence). The CDR3 has 17 residues. This CDR3 is CATSRPDRALSNQPQHF. The CDR3, as DNA: TGTGCCACCAGCAGACCTGACAGGGCCCTTAGCAATCAGCCCCAGCATTTT.

This chain joins TRBV12-3 or TRBV12-4 and TRBJ2-5, with 7 bases identical to TRBD1. This CDR3 contains 12 residues. V shed 6 bases and J 5 bases; nucleotides not matched to a gene: 3. CDR3 in DNA: TGTGCCAGCAGATCGACAGGGGAGACCCAGTACTTC. The encoded protein is CASRSTGETQYF.

This clonotype was seen a few times. The rearrangement links TRBV5-4 to TRBJ1-2; D ambiguous. Germline V gene sequence: CDR1 SGHNT, CDR2 YYREEE (reference sequence). V dropped 0 bases and J dropped 5 bases, with 11 bases sitting between them. CDR3 length equals 14 residues. CDR3 coding DNA: TGTGCCAGCAGCTTGGTCGGAGGGATGTATGGCTACACCTTC. Translating it yields CASSLVGGMYGYTF.

As regards this clonotype: This may come from a read error, since a much larger clone is one base off. This is likely a read error, given that the CDR3 carries no conserved phenylalanine or tryptophan at its end. V is TRBV7-2 and J is TRBJ2-3, with D tentatively TRBD2 (6 bases). With 2 bases removed from V and 11 bases from J, the gap between germline ends came to 17 bases. CDR3 length: 14 residues. Germline CDR1 SGHTA, CDR2 FQGNSA. The chain's CDR3 is CASSLLSSESKQYL. The CDR3 nucleotides read TGTGCCAGCAGCTTACTGTCTAGCGAGTCGAAGCAGTATCTT.

The sample holds a few counts of this clonotype. The genes are TRBV29-1 and TRBJ2-1; the D gene is possibly TRBD2 (5 bases). Trimming pared 7 bases from V and 6 bases from J, leaving 19 bases between. This CDR3 has 14 amino acids. CDR1 is SQVTM and CDR2 is ANQGSEA in the germline V gene. DNA for the CDR3: TGCAGCGCTCGCACGGGGTCAGCGGCCAATGAGCAGTTCTTC. Translating it yields CSARTGSAANEQFF.

The chain links TRBV7-6 to TRBJ2-3; D is unclear. The length of the CDR3 is 13 residues. Germline-derived CDR1 and CDR2 are SGHVS and FNYEAQ. Trimming stripped 5 bases from V and 2 bases from J, with 8 bases between. In DNA form, the CDR3 reads TGTGCCAGCAGCACGCAAACCACAGATACGCAGTATTTT. It translates to CASSTQTTDTQYF.

In its sample, this clonotype was seen many times. The chain is built from TRBV7-8 and TRBJ2-6, with D unresolved. V was trimmed by 0 bases and J by 4 bases, leaving 7 bases between them. CDR1 and CDR2 (germline): SGHVS, FQNEAQ. This CDR3 contains 15 residues. The CDR3 sequence: CASSLAGSGANVLTF. The CDR3, as DNA: TGTGCCAGCAGCTTAGCAGGGTCCGGGGCCAACGTCCTGACTTTC.

By share of the sample, this clonotype is medium-sized. V and J are TRBV4-1 and TRBJ1-5; possibly TRBD1 for D (6 bases). V was clipped by 3 bases and J by 1 base, with 19 bases between them. Germline V gives CDR1 MGHRA, CDR2 YSYEKL. CDR3 length: 18 residues. CDR3 protein: CASSHDNLRGHSNQPQHF. CDR3 DNA: TGCGCCAGCAGCCATGATAATCTAAGGGGACACAGCAATCAGCCCCAGCATTTT.

Remarks on this clonotype: Its ends do not fully match the called genes, so a read error is possible. V is TRBV4-1 and J is TRBJ1-4; D might be TRBD1 (6 bases). From germline, CDR1 is MGHRA and CDR2 YSYEKL. This CDR3 is 16 amino acids long. In nucleotides, the CDR3 is TGCGCCAGCAGGCAAGGACAGTTTGCAACTAATGAAAAACTGTTTTTT. Protein sequence: CASRQGQFATNEKLFF.

The V gene is TRBV4-1, the J gene TRBJ1-1; D is unresolved. The germline V gene has CDR1 MGHRA and CDR2 YSYEKL. Trimming stripped 2 bases from V and 0 bases from J, with 4 bases between. The CDR3 is 13 amino acids. For the CDR3, the DNA is TGCGCCAGCAGCCAAAACATGAACACTGAAGCTTTCTTT. It yields the protein CASSQNMNTEAFF.

V usage is TRBV4-1 and J usage is TRBJ1-6, with D perhaps matching TRBD1 (6 bases). The length of the CDR3 is 17 residues. The germline V and J ends were trimmed by 1 base and 9 bases, with 19 bases remaining between them. Looked up from germline, CDR1 is MGHRA and CDR2 is YSYEKL. The CDR3, as DNA: TGCGCCAGCAGCCAAGGGGTCGCAGGCAGGGGAGGTTCACCCCTCCACTTT. It yields the protein CASSQGVAGRGGSPLHF.

This clonotype was counted many times. This sequence joins TRBV27 and TRBJ2-1; TRBD1 aligns across 10 bases. From germline, CDR1 is MNHEY and CDR2 SMNVEV (reference sequence). The J segment lost 5 bases and the V segment lost 4 bases, leaving 2 bases of the junction unmatched. The CDR3 is 14 amino acids. The CDR3 reads CASSSGQGNNEQFF. The CDR3 nucleotides read TGTGCCAGCAGTTCGGGACAGGGGAACAATGAGCAGTTCTTC.

Note on this clonotype: A read error may be the cause here, since a much bigger clone is one base away. This chain joins TRBV7-2 and TRBJ2-1; D is unresolved. Matching the DNA end better, TRBJ2-7 makes the J call doubtful. This CDR3 spans 14 amino acids. Per the germline V gene, CDR1 is SGHTA and CDR2 is FQGNSA. CDR3 sequence (DNA): TGTGCCAGCAGCTCCACGCTCTCCTACAATGAGCAGTACTTC. Translation gives CASSSTLSYNEQYF.

There are many counts of this clonotype. The CDR3 spells CASSLSRGRETQYF. The CDR3 DNA is TGTGCCAGCAGCTTAAGCAGGGGGCGGGAGACCCAGTACTTC. J is TRBJ2-5 and V is TRBV7-2; 8 bases are a match to TRBD1. Trimming took 2 bases from V and 5 from J; bases not matched to a gene: 4. This CDR3 is 14 amino acids long. Germline V lookup: CDR1 SGHTA, CDR2 FQGNSA.

The chain couples TRBV20-1 to TRBJ1-1; possibly TRBD1 for D (5 bases). Germline values: CDR1 DFQATT, CDR2 SNEGSKA (reference sequence). The CDR3 spans 12 residues. V lost 6 bases to trimming and J lost 6 bases, with 14 bases between them. The CDR3 is CSARIGGAEAFF. The CDR3, as DNA: TGCAGTGCCAGAATCGGAGGGGCTGAAGCTTTCTTT.